The 29 T cell receptor beta chains below were found in one sample sequenced in a study of blood T cell repertoires in COVID-19. Repertoires were generated with immunoSEQ multiplex PCR, while TCRdb's copy carries only in-frame clones and drops some. Seen here are 130,000 or so clones, roughly 80% observed once, and the top ten hold approximately 17%. The source material was peripheral blood. The receptors come from a middle-aged man with acute or convalescent COVID-19.

The chain joins TRBV5-4 to TRBJ2-3; the match to TRBD2 covers 7 bases. Trimming at V came to 4 bases and at J to 8 bases, leaving 13 bases not matched to a gene. CDR1 is SGHNT, CDR2 YYREEE, per germline (reference sequence). This CDR3 contains 15 residues. This CDR3 is CASSPGEGIRLTQYF. The CDR3 DNA reads as TGTGCCAGCAGCCCCGGGGAGGGGATTCGGCTTACGCAGTATTTT.

Notes on this clone: Distinct nucleotide sequences in the sample also encode this CDR3. The chain links TRBV5-1 to TRBJ2-2; 8 positions match TRBD1. CDR1 and CDR2 (germline): SGHRS, YFSETQ. V gave up 4 bases and J gave up 1 base; unmatched junction bases: 3. The CDR3 has 15 residues. CDR3 DNA sequence: TGCGCCAGCAGCCCCGGGACAGGGAACACCGGGGAGCTGTTTTTT. Protein: CASSPGTGNTGELFF.

This rearrangement joins TRBV3-1 (or the pseudogene TRBV3-2) to TRBJ1-1; D unresolved. Germline assignment: CDR1 LGHDT and CDR2 YNNKEL (reference sequence). The V gene lost 0 bases and the J gene lost 1 base, with 6 bases spanning the gap. The CDR3 sequence is 14 residues long. DNA for the CDR3: TGTGCCAGCAGCCAAGAGACACCGAACACTGAAGCTTTCTTT. Residues: CASSQETPNTEAFF.

This clone came up once. The genes are TRBV15 and TRBJ2-2; a possible D gene is TRBD2 (6 bases). The length of the CDR3 is 14 residues. Trimming cost V 7 bases and J 4 bases, with 13 bases left between them. Germline loops: CDR1 LNHNV, CDR2 YYDKDF (reference sequence). The CDR3 is CATTQAGSTGELFF. The CDR3 DNA follows: TGTGCCACCACCCAGGCGGGGAGCACCGGGGAGCTGTTTTTT.

The table lists this clone with a count of one. This chain links TRBV10-1 with TRBJ2-3, with TRBD2 identical over 12 bases. The CDR3 has 18 amino acids. J was trimmed by 1 base and V by 4 bases; bases with no gene match: 9. CDR1 and CDR2 from the germline V gene are WNHNN and SYGVQD (reference sequence). CDR3 sequence: CASSGGPGLAGGTDTQYF. The CDR3 coding sequence is TGCGCCAGCAGTGGAGGCCCGGGACTAGCGGGTGGCACAGATACGCAGTATTTT.

The chain joins TRBV4-2 to TRBJ1-5, with TRBD1 matching over 7 bases. Trimming cost V 0 bases and J 5 bases; bases outside gene matches: 4. CDR3 size: 15 residues. CDR1 LGHNA and CDR2 YNFKEQ come from the germline V gene. Here the CDR3 DNA reads TGTGCCAGCAGCCAAGATGGGACAGAAGATCAGCCCCAGCATTTT. It is translated as CASSQDGTEDQPQHF.

This clone has a single count. The V and J genes are TRBV7-2 and TRBJ1-2, with 10 bases aligning to TRBD1. J was trimmed by 8 bases and V by 0 bases; bases with no gene match: 6. Germline CDR1 is SGHTA and CDR2 is FQGNSA. The CDR3 is 15 amino acids. The CDR3: CASSLASDRGRGYTF. DNA for the CDR3: TGTGCCAGCAGCTTAGCATCCGACAGGGGGCGCGGCTACACCTTC.

This chain uses TRBV3-1 (or the pseudogene TRBV3-2) with TRBJ1-1, with D possibly being TRBD1 (5 bases). Trimming left V 2 bases short and J 2 bases short, with 9 bases between. Per the germline V gene, CDR1 is LGHDT and CDR2 is YNNKEL (reference sequence). The CDR3 runs 14 residues. CDR3 nucleotide sequence: TGTGCCAGCAGCCAACTCGGGGGAAACACTGAAGCTTTCTTT. Its translation is CASSQLGGNTEAFF.

V is TRBV29-1 and J is TRBJ2-1; 12 positions match TRBD2. The trim removed 4 bases at V and 4 bases at J, leaving 17 bases unmatched. The CDR3 sequence is 19 residues long. Germline CDR1 is SQVTM and CDR2 is ANQGSEA. The CDR3 is CSVGIVGLAGGPMYNEQFF. CDR3 bases: TGCAGCGTTGGAATCGTGGGGCTAGCGGGGGGGCCTATGTACAATGAGCAGTTCTTC.

The chain joins TRBV5-4 to TRBJ2-1, with 7 nucleotides matching TRBD2. The CDR3 has 15 amino acids. The J segment lost 5 bases and the V segment lost 4 bases, leaving 9 bases of the junction unmatched. CDR1 and CDR2 from the germline V gene are SGHNT and YYREEE (reference sequence). CDR3 in amino acids: CASSATSRGDNEQFF. For the CDR3, the DNA is TGTGCCAGCAGCGCGACTAGCCGGGGGGACAATGAGCAGTTCTTC.

The chain carries TRBV7-8 and TRBJ1-2; D uncertain. The germline V and J ends were trimmed by 1 base and 4 bases, with 7 bases remaining between them. The length of the CDR3 is 13 residues. Looked up from germline, CDR1 is SGHVS and CDR2 is FQNEAQ. Here the CDR3 reads CASSLGTIYGYTF. The DNA of the CDR3 is TGTGCCAGCAGCTTAGGAACTATCTATGGCTACACCTTC.

The J gene is TRBJ1-6, the V gene TRBV25-1; no clear D. The V gene's germline CDR1 is MGHDK and CDR2 SYGVNS. CDR3 length: 13 amino acids. The ends were cut back, 3 bases at V and 4 bases at J, with 4 bases in the middle. CDR3 residues: CASSDLYNSPLHF. CDR3 nucleotides: TGTGCCAGCAGTGACCTTTATAATTCACCCCTCCACTTT.

Only a few counts were recorded for this clone. The chain combines TRBV6-1 with TRBJ1-2, with D uncertain. This CDR3 comprises 14 residues. Trimming cost V 2 bases and J 8 bases, with 15 bases left between them. The germline V gene has CDR1 MNHNS and CDR2 SASEGT. CDR3 sequence (DNA): TGTGCCAGCAGTGAATCGCGCAGATCACAGGGCTACACCTTC. Amino acids: CASSESRRSQGYTF.

This clone was found once. The J gene is TRBJ2-3, the V gene TRBV9, with TRBD1 matching over 7 bases. CDR1 and CDR2 from the germline V gene are SGDLS and YYNGEE. The J segment lost 3 bases and the V segment lost 0 bases, leaving 4 bases of the junction unmatched. The CDR3 runs to 15 residues. The CDR3 DNA is TGTGCCAGCAGCGTAGGTGGCAGGGGGACAGATACGCAGTATTTT. This encodes CASSVGGRGTDTQYF.

In nucleotides, the CDR3 is TGTGCCAGCAGTCGCGGGGAGGGCGGGGAAGCTTTCTTT. Translation: CASSRGEGGEAFF. The genes are TRBV6-6 and TRBJ1-1; D is uncertain. Trimming stripped 5 bases from V and 8 bases from J, with 15 bases between. Germline assignment: CDR1 MNHNY and CDR2 SVGAGI (reference sequence). The CDR3 has 13 residues.

This clone was counted a few times. For the CDR3, the DNA is TGTGCCAGCTCACCCTGGGACAGGCTGGATGAGCAGTTCTTC. As protein: CASSPWDRLDEQFF. The V gene is TRBV18, the J gene TRBJ2-1, with 8 positions matching TRBD1. CDR3 length equals 14 residues. The trim removed 3 bases at V and 8 bases at J, leaving 6 bases unmatched. The V gene's germline CDR1 is KGHSH and CDR2 LQKENI.

The genes are TRBV18 and TRBJ1-4; 9 bases match TRBD1. Germline CDR1 and CDR2: KGHSH and LQKENI. Trimming at V came to 0 bases and at J to 8 bases, leaving 4 bases not matched to a gene. The CDR3 contains 15 residues. Written as DNA, the CDR3 is TGTGCCAGCTCACCACCGGGACAGGGAAACGAAAAACTGTTTTTT. Its translation is CASSPPGQGNEKLFF.

This clone was observed a single time. The chain is built from TRBV11-2 and TRBJ2-3; a possible D gene is TRBD2 (6 bases). V was pared by 5 bases and J by 2 bases, with 17 bases between. Per germline, CDR1 SGHAT and CDR2 FQNNGV. This CDR3 is 16 amino acids long. This CDR3 reads CASSTTGGVPTDTQYF. As DNA, the CDR3 is TGTGCCAGCAGCACAACCGGCGGGGTTCCCACAGATACGCAGTATTTT.

V gene TRBV5-1 combines with J gene TRBJ2-1, with D perhaps TRBD1 (5 bases). V lost 7 bases to trimming and J lost 2 bases, with 16 bases between them. The germline V gene encodes CDR1 SGHRS and CDR2 YFSETQ. CDR3 length: 15 residues. CDR3 DNA sequence: TGCGCCAGCGCAGTAACTGACAGCCCCTACAATGAGCAGTTCTTC. Its translation: CASAVTDSPYNEQFF.

The gene calls are TRBV6-2 or TRBV6-3 and TRBJ1-2, with 7 bases that match TRBD1. V shed 4 bases and J 3 bases; nucleotides not matched to a gene: 2. This CDR3 has 13 residues. Germline V gene lookup returns CDR1 MNHEY and CDR2 SVGEGT. The CDR3 reads CASSWTGDYGYTF. The CDR3 DNA sequence: TGTGCCAGCAGTTGGACAGGAGACTATGGCTACACCTTC.

The gene calls are TRBV19 and TRBJ2-6; D is undetermined. Trimming removed 6 bases at V and 0 bases at J, with 9 bases between. CDR3 length equals 15 residues. Germline values: CDR1 LNHDA, CDR2 SQIVND (reference sequence). CDR3 bases: TGTGCCAGTAGCTTTATCTTCTCTGGGGCCAACGTCCTGACTTTC. Its translation: CASSFIFSGANVLTF.

The chain joins TRBV5-1 to TRBJ1-4; tentatively, D is TRBD1 (5 bases). V was pared by 8 bases and J by 8 bases, with 13 bases between. In germline, CDR1 is SGHRS, CDR2 YFSETQ. CDR3 length: 12 residues. The CDR3 loop reads CASKTEGEKLFF. The CDR3 DNA reads as TGCGCCAGTAAAACGGAGGGGGAAAAACTGTTTTTT.

The CDR3 bases are TGTGCCAGTAGTATAGCCCAGGGGGCACAATTTGAGCAGTTCTTC. Protein sequence: CASSIAQGAQFEQFF. This chain uses TRBV19 with TRBJ2-1, with 8 bases aligning to TRBD1. The V segment lost 1 base and the J segment 9 bases; nucleotides outside the gene matches: 8. CDR3 length: 15 residues. The germline V gene has CDR1 LNHDA and CDR2 SQIVND (reference sequence). Full variable domain (rest looked up from reference TRBV19 and TRBJ2-1): DGGITQSPKYLFRKEGQNVTLSCEQNLNHDAMYWYRQDPGQGLRLIYYSQIVNDFQKGDIAEGYSVSREKKESFPLTVTSAQKNPTAFYLCASSIAQGAQFEQFFGPGTRLTVL.

The chain employs TRBV7-8 and TRBJ1-1; possibly TRBD1 for D (5 bases). Trimming took 7 bases from V and 4 from J, leaving 16 bases between them. The length of the CDR3 is 14 residues. From germline, CDR1 is SGHVS and CDR2 FQNEAQ. This CDR3 is CASTPTEGSTEAFF. In nucleotides, the CDR3 is TGTGCCAGCACCCCCACGGAGGGGAGCACTGAAGCTTTCTTT.

This rearrangement joins TRBV5-4 to TRBJ2-7; 14 nucleotides match TRBD2. V gave up 3 bases and J gave up 7 bases; unmatched junction bases: 9. The CDR3 has 16 amino acids. Germline values: CDR1 SGHNT, CDR2 YYREEE (reference sequence). CDR3 residues: CASSSGLAGAPGEQYF. The CDR3 bases are TGTGCCAGCAGCTCGGGACTAGCGGGGGCCCCGGGTGAGCAGTACTTC.

The gene calls are TRBV24-1 and TRBJ2-5; 10 bases fit TRBD1. The CDR3 extends over 17 amino acids. Germline V CDR1 and CDR2: KGHDR, SFDVKD. The ends lost 2 bases at V and 0 bases at J; junction bases unmatched: 5. The CDR3, as DNA: TGTGCCACCAGTGATTACCCGACAGGGGGCTACCAAGAGACCCAGTACTTC. Its protein product is CATSDYPTGGYQETQYF.

The chain carries TRBV2 and TRBJ2-7, with TRBD1 as a possible D gene (6 bases). The CDR3 is 13 residues long. V lost 1 base to trimming and J lost 4 bases, with 8 bases between them. CDR1 and CDR2 from the germline V gene are SNHLY and FYNNEI. CDR3 region: CASSEVQGYEQYF. CDR3 coding DNA: TGTGCCAGCAGTGAAGTACAGGGTTACGAGCAGTACTTC.

The genes are TRBV2 and TRBJ2-5; D is unresolved. Deletions cut 4 bases from V and 0 bases from J, with 6 bases between. The CDR3 length is 13 residues. The germline V gene has CDR1 SNHLY and CDR2 FYNNEI. CDR3 residues: CASSGTDQETQYF. In DNA form, the CDR3 reads TGTGCCAGCAGTGGAACAGACCAAGAGACCCAGTACTTC.

The chain combines TRBV4-1 with TRBJ1-2; 9 bases agree with TRBD1. J gave up 8 bases and V 1 base, and 8 bases lay outside the gene matches. CDR3 length: 15 residues. The germline V gene has CDR1 MGHRA and CDR2 YSYEKL. The CDR3 coding sequence is TGCGCCAGCAGCCAAGTCGGACAGGGGAAGGTCGGCTACACCTTC. Amino acid sequence: CASSQVGQGKVGYTF.